Sequencing of this T cell receptor (beta chain) was carried out in a study of chemoradiotherapy in HPV16-positive cancers. The data were produced by immunoSEQ multiplex PCR, yet TCRdb's version contains in-frame clones alone and is incomplete. Of a few thousand clones listed, 75% to 85% are singletons. Trimming left V 10 bases short and J 6 bases short, with 21 bases between. Germline CDR1 and CDR2: LNHDA and SQIVND (reference sequence). The CDR3 extends over 15 amino acids. The TCR originated in a human donor with HPV-associated anogenital cancer. The source material was tumor tissue, sampled from a patient who underwent chemoradiotherapy. The chain couples TRBV19 to TRBJ2-2, with a tentative D call TRBD2 (7 bases). CDR3 amino acids: CATTVGGPGSGELFF. The DNA for the CDR3 is TGTGCCACCACCGTCGGGGGGCCTGGCTCCGGGGAGCTGTTTTTT.